The entry below gives a single T cell receptor beta chain sequence along with its context. Its recognized antigen is unknown. The record has no base qualities; no much larger clone is one base away. The trial excluded patients who had a history of autoimmune disease or who were on systemic immunosuppression. Peripheral blood for TCR sequencing was collected from all dose cohorts at baseline, on cycle 4 day 1, and on cycle 7 day 1. Samples came from an open-label, multicenter, first-in-human phase I dose-escalation trial of ivuxolimab. Adults with locally advanced or metastatic head and neck squamous cell, hepatocellular, melanoma or renal cell carcinoma were enrolled in the trial. Before TCR sequencing, CD4+ and CD8+ T cells were separately sorted from peripheral blood. V is shortened by 6 bases, J by 4 bases, and the region joining them spans 13 bases. For CDR1 and CDR2, the germline V gene lists SGDLS and YYNGEE. The CDR3 has 14 amino acids, counting the end cysteine and phenylalanine. This entry keeps only the CDR3 DNA: 42 bases, framed from base 1.

For sequencing of the TCRbeta CDR3 region, genomic DNA was extracted from the sorted cells. The immunoSEQ Assay was used for sequencing of TCRbeta CDR3 regions. In its TCRdb copy, this immuneACCESS table keeps in-frame sequences only and misses some clones. Where compared with another copy, unresolved V genes explain less than half of these, and the others have no known cause. This sample has 18,000 or so clones in its table, and around 86% of those were observed once. The ten largest clones take up approximately 32% of the sample. This sample was taken from a study of OX40 agonist ivuxolimab in advanced cancers. With regard to the full study: Ivuxolimab, which targeted the costimulatory receptor OX40 (CD134), was an agonistic, fully human IgG2 monoclonal antibody. Intravenous ivuxolimab was administered to patients every 2 weeks at six dose levels: 0.01, 0.1, 0.3, 1.5, 3 and 10 mg/kg. Of the roughly 51 patients in dose escalation, 19 had hepatocellular carcinoma, around 15 had melanoma, 9 had renal cell carcinoma and 9 had head and neck cancer. The dose-escalation cohort was 82.7% male with a mean age of about 60 years, ranging from 23 to 79. Patients were allowed to have had prior anti-PD-1, anti-PD-L1 or anti-CTLA-4 therapy, and 30% to 40% of the dose-escalation patients had previously received checkpoint inhibitors. Partial responses occurred in three dose-escalation patients: two with cutaneous melanoma and one with hepatocellular carcinoma. The purpose of peripheral TCRbeta sequencing was to test whether ivuxolimab changed TCR sequence diversity and led to clonal T-cell expansion. The monotherapy dose-escalation portion (N of about 47 patients) of the phase I ivuxolimab trial is reported in the paper.

The paper's findings and limits, for the study overall: Low levels of normalized T-cell clonal expansion were also seen in some patients who did not respond. Clonal expansion of both CD4+ and CD8+ blood T cells was observed from baseline to week 6 at doses 0.1 to 3.0 mg/kg. The antigen specificity of the clonally expanded peripheral T cells was not determined. After ivuxolimab, expanded clones were on average more numerous among CD8+ T cells than among CD4+ T cells. In partial responders in the 0.1-3.0 mg/kg groups, normalized peripheral clonal expansion was found to be among the lowest, especially among CD8+ T cells.

The sample here was CD4+ or CD8+ T cells sorted from blood, taken in a trial of the OX40 agonist ivuxolimab. This sequence originates from an adult with an advanced solid tumor such as melanoma, head and neck, liver or kidney cancer. The sequence joins TRBV9 to TRBJ2-2; 6 matching bases give a weak D call of TRBD1. CDR3 reads: CASTGTSLTGELFF. The nucleotide sequence reads as follows: TGTGCCAGCACAGGGACATCCCTCACCGGGGAGCTGTTTTTT.